This TCR beta chain was recorded in a study of beta chain features in type 1 diabetes. Study-level points and caveats: Naive, central memory and regulatory TCRB repertoires appeared more similar among patients than healthy donors.

There was one heparinised blood draw per donor, averaging about 120 mL. The CDR3 spans 16 residues. V trimming: 3 bases; J trimming: 4 bases; junction bases outside the gene matches: 5. The germline V gene encodes CDR1 LNHDA and CDR2 SQIVND (reference sequence). This clone has more than one count but fewer than ten. What it recognizes is unknown. Every isolated RNA sample was fully reverse transcribed, so sequencing captured expressed TCRB transcripts. Assay: immunoSEQ multiplex PCR; the TCRdb copy retains only in-frame clones and omits some. The repertoire includes 350,000 to 400,000 clones, approximately 15% of them detected once, and roughly 0.017% sits in the top ten.

The origin of this receptor is a woman aged 18-29 years in good health. The chain joins TRBV19 to TRBJ2-6; 8 bases align to TRBD2. The sample consisted of naive CD4+ T cells from blood. Here the CDR3 reads CASSMYGGEGANVLTF. The CDR3 DNA reads TGTGCCAGTAGTATGTACGGGGGGGAAGGGGCCAACGTCCTGACTTTC.